Below, 15 T cell receptor beta chains from the same sample are listed, as sequenced in a study of cytomegalovirus exposure and HLA in healthy donors. Use of 60 Vbeta and 13 Jbeta primers characterized the PCR. TCRdb keeps only in-frame clones here, not all; method: immunoSEQ multiplex PCR. This sample carries about 98,000 clones, about three quarters of them seen once, and the ten largest clones take roughly 1.5%. Sequences were obtained from PBMCs. These receptors came from a middle-aged man in good health and CMV-seronegative.

The CDR3, as DNA: TGTGCCAGCAGTTTACCGTCAGGGGGCTACGAGCAGTACTTC. It translates to CASSLPSGGYEQYF. This chain links TRBV28 with TRBJ2-7; 7 bases line up with TRBD1. CDR1 and CDR2 (germline): MDHEN, SYDVKM. The CDR3 is made up of 14 amino acids. V shed 2 bases, J shed 3 bases, and the junction held 4 bases outside the gene matches.

The V call is TRBV10-3, the J call TRBJ1-1, with D unclear. V was trimmed by 10 bases and J by 1 base, leaving 13 bases between them. This CDR3 spans 13 amino acids. The germline V gene has CDR1 ENHRY and CDR2 SYGVKD. Written as DNA, the CDR3 is TGTGCCACTAAGACCGACAAGAACACTGAAGCTTTCTTT. This sequence encodes CATKTDKNTEAFF.

V usage is TRBV2 and J usage is TRBJ1-3; 7 bases align to TRBD1. Germline trimming cut 7 bases from V and 7 bases from J; bases unmatched to any gene: 4. Germline assignment: CDR1 SNHLY and CDR2 FYNNEI. CDR3 length equals 12 residues. The chain's CDR3 is CASMGQRNTIYF. CDR3 in DNA: TGTGCCAGCATGGGACAGAGGAACACCATATATTTT.

V usage is TRBV5-1 and J usage is TRBJ2-7, with 8 positions matching TRBD2. Per germline, CDR1 SGHRS and CDR2 YFSETQ. Germline trimming cut 4 bases from V and 3 bases from J; bases unmatched to any gene: 0. The CDR3 sequence is 12 residues long. The CDR3 coding sequence is TGCGCCAGCAGCCGGGGGGGCTACGAGCAGTACTTC. Amino acids: CASSRGGYEQYF.

The chain links TRBV2 to TRBJ2-7; 8 bases agree with TRBD1. V was pared by 2 bases and J by 4 bases, with 7 bases of the junction left unmatched. The CDR3 spans 15 residues. CDR1 is SNHLY and CDR2 is FYNNEI in the germline V gene. The CDR3 nucleotides read TGTGCCAGCAGTGAAAGGAACAGGGGGGAGTACGAGCAGTACTTC. Translating it yields CASSERNRGEYEQYF. The complete variable domain, with remaining parts taken from reference TRBV2 and TRBJ2-7, reads EPEVTQTPSHQVTQMGQEVILRCVPISNHLYFYWYRQILGQKVEFLVSFYNNEISEKSEIFDDQFSVERPDGSNFTLKIRSTKLEDSAMYFCASSERNRGEYEQYFGPGTRLTVT.

This chain joins TRBV7-8 and TRBJ2-1; 7 nucleotides line up with TRBD1. CDR1 and CDR2 from the germline V gene are SGHVS and FQNEAQ. The CDR3 is 15 residues long. After removal of 5 bases from V and 7 bases from J, the junction contained 11 bases not matched to a gene. The CDR3 region has the DNA TGTGCCAGCAGCCCTTTCACGGTACAGGGGAATGAGCAGTTCTTC. Amino acids: CASSPFTVQGNEQFF.

V gene TRBV18 combines with J gene TRBJ1-1; D perhaps matches TRBD1 (6 bases). The V gene's germline CDR1 is KGHSH and CDR2 LQKENI. V lost 3 bases and J lost 5, with 10 bases in between. The CDR3 consists of 13 residues. Written as DNA, the CDR3 is TGTGCCAGCTCACCTCCAGGGGTTACTGAAGCTTTCTTT. This translates into CASSPPGVTEAFF.

This clone was picked up one time. The chain combines TRBV7-8 with TRBJ2-2, with 10 bases aligning to TRBD2. Trimming at V came to 5 bases and at J to 1 base, leaving 4 bases not matched to a gene. This CDR3 spans 16 amino acids. Germline CDR1 and CDR2: SGHVS and FQNEAQ. In nucleotides, the CDR3 is TGTGCCAGCAGCCCAAGGACTAGCGGGAACACCGGGGAGCTGTTTTTT. Translation gives CASSPRTSGNTGELFF.

This chain joins TRBV7-6 and TRBJ2-7; tentative D call: TRBD2 (6 bases). Trimming stripped 4 bases from V and 6 bases from J, with 10 bases between. Germline CDR1 SGHVS, CDR2 FNYEAQ. There are 12 residues in the CDR3. Written as DNA, the CDR3 is TGTGCCAGCAGCTACGGAGGGGTCGAGCAGTACTTC. It specifies CASSYGGVEQYF.

The J gene is TRBJ2-7, the V gene TRBV19; the D gene is possibly TRBD1 (5 bases). The CDR3 totals 16 residues. CDR1 and CDR2 (germline): LNHDA, SQIVND (reference sequence). Between the trimmed V and J ends, which lost 2 bases and 3 bases, there was a span of 17 bases. The CDR3 DNA follows: TGTGCCAGTAGTATATCGGCAGCTGGGGCATTCTACGAGCAGTACTTC. Amino acid sequence: CASSISAAGAFYEQYF.

This chain links TRBV11-2 with TRBJ2-7, with D perhaps matching TRBD1 (6 bases). The CDR3 sequence is 15 residues long. Trimming took off 2 bases at V and 2 bases at J, with 13 bases between the two ends. CDR1 is SGHAT, CDR2 FQNNGV, per germline. CDR3 bases: TGTGCCAGCAGCTTACTGGCAGGGGCCACCTACGAGCAGTACTTC. It translates to CASSLLAGATYEQYF.

The V call is TRBV19, the J call TRBJ1-2, with D perhaps TRBD1 (5 bases). With 6 bases removed from V and 4 bases from J, the gap between germline ends came to 18 bases. CDR1 is LNHDA and CDR2 is SQIVND in the germline V gene (reference sequence). The CDR3 extends over 15 amino acids. The CDR3 coding sequence is TGTGCCAGTAGCGACAGACCGCTGGAGTTCTATGGCTACACCTTC. Protein product: CASSDRPLEFYGYTF.

The gene calls are TRBV6-6 and TRBJ1-2; possibly TRBD1 for D (5 bases). The ends were cut back, 0 bases at V and 8 bases at J, with 13 bases in the middle. The CDR3 totals 14 residues. Germline CDR1 MNHNY, CDR2 SVGAGI (reference sequence). The chain's CDR3 is CASSYSGQGTGYTF. CDR3 in DNA: TGTGCCAGCAGTTACTCTGGGCAGGGCACCGGCTACACCTTC.

The rearrangement joins TRBV18 to TRBJ1-1; TRBD1 agrees at 7 bases. With 1 base clipped from V and 1 base from J, the junction kept 6 bases outside the gene matches. The CDR3 is 16 amino acids. Germline V CDR1 and CDR2: KGHSH, LQKENI. The CDR3 region has the DNA TGTGCCAGCTCACCACAGGGGGCACATTCGAACACTGAAGCTTTCTTT. The encoded protein is CASSPQGAHSNTEAFF.

V usage is TRBV27 and J usage is TRBJ2-3, with 12 positions matching TRBD2. The CDR3 runs to 16 residues. V shed 2 bases and J 4 bases; nucleotides not matched to a gene: 4. CDR1 is MNHEY and CDR2 is SMNVEV in the germline V gene (reference sequence). The CDR3 bases are TGTGCCAGCAGTTTAAGGCTAGCGGGGGGGCCAGATACGCAGTATTTT. Encoded protein: CASSLRLAGGPDTQYF.